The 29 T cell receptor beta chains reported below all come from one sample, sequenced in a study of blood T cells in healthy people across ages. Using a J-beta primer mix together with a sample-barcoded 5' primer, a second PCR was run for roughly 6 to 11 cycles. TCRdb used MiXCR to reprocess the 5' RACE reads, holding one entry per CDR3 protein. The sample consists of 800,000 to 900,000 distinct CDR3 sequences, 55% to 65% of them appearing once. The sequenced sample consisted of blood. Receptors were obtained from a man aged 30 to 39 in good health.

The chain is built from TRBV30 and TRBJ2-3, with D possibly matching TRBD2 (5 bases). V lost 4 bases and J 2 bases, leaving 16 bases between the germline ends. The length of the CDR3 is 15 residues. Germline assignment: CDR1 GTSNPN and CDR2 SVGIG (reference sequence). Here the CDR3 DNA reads TGTGCCTGGACTGTACTGGGAGCCTTCACAGATACGCAGTATTTT. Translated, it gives CAWTVLGAFTDTQYF.

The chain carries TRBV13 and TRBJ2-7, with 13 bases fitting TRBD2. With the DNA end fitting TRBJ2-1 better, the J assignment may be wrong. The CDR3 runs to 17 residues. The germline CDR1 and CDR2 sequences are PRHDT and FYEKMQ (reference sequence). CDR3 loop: CASSTLAGGPGYNEQFF. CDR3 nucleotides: TGTGCCAGCAGCACACTAGCGGGGGGGCCTGGGTACAATGAGCAGTTCTTC.

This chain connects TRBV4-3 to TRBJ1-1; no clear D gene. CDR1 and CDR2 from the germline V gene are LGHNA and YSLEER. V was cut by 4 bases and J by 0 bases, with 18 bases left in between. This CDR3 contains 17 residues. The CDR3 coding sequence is TGCGCCAGCAGCCCCTCCCCCGGACTGACGATGAACACTGAAGCTTTCTTT. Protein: CASSPSPGLTMNTEAFF.

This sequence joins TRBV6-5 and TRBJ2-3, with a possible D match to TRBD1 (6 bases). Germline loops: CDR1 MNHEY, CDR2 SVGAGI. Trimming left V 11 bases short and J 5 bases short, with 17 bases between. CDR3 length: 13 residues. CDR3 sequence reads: CASTSQGRDTQYF. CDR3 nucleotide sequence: TGTGCCTCTACATCTCAGGGGAGAGATACGCAGTATTTT.

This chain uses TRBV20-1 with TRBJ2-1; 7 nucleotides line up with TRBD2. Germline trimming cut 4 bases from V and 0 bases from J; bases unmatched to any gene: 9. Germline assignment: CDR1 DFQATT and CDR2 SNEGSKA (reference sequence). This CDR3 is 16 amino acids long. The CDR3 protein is CSANSAGTSSYNEQFF. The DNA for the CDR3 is TGCAGTGCTAACTCAGCGGGGACGAGCTCCTACAATGAGCAGTTCTTC.

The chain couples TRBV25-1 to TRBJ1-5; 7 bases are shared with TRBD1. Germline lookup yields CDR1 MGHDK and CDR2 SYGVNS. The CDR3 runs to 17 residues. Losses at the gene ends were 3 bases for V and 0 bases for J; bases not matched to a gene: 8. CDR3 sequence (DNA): TGTGCCAGCAGTGACGGGGACAGCCCATATAGCAATCAGCCCCAGCATTTT. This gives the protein CASSDGDSPYSNQPQHF.

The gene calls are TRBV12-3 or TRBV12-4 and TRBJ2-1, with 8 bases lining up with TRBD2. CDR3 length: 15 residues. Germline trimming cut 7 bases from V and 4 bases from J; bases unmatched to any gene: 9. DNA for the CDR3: TGTGCCAGCAACGTAGCGGGACTCCTATACAATGAGCAGTTCTTC. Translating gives CASNVAGLLYNEQFF.

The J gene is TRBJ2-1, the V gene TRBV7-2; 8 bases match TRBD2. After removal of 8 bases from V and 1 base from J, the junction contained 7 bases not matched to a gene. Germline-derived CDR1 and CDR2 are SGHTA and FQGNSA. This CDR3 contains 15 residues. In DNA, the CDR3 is TGTGCCAGCGTACGGGGGGGCACTTCCTACAATGAGCAGTTCTTC. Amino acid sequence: CASVRGGTSYNEQFF.

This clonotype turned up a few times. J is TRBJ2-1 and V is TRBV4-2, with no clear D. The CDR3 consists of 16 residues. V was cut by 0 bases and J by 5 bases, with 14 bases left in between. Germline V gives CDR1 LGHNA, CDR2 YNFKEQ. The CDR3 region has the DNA TGTGCCAGCAGCCAAGATTGGAGCTATAAAAACAATGAGCAGTTCTTC. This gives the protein CASSQDWSYKNNEQFF.

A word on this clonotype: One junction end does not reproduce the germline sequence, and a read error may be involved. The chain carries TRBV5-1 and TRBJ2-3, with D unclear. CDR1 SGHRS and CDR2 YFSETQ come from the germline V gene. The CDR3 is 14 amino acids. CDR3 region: CASNLGAPADTQYF. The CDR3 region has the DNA TGCGCCAGCAACTTGGGTGCCCCTGCAGATACGCAGTATTTT.

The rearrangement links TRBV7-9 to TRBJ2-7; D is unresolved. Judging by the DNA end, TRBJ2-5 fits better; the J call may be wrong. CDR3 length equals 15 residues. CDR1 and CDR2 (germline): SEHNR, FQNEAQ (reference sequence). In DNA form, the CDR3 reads TGTGCCAGCAGCTTAGTGGATGGGGTTCGGGAGACCCAGTACTTC. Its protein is CASSLVDGVRETQYF.

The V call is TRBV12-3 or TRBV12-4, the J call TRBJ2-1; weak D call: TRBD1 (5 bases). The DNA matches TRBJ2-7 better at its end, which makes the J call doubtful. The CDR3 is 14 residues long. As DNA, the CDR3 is TGTGCCAGCAGTTTGTCCTCAGGGCATGGCGAGCAGTACTTC. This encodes CASSLSSGHGEQYF.

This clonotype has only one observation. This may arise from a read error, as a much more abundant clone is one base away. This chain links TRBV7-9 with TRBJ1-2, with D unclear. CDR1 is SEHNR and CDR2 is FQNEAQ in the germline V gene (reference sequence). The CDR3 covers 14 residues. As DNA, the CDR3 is TGTGCCAGCAGCTTAGATGGATCCAACTATGACTACACCTTC. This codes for CASSLDGSNYDYTF.

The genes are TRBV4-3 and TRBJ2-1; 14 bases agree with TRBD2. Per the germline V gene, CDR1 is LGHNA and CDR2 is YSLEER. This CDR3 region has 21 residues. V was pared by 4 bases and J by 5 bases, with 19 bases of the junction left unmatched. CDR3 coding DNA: TGCGCCAGCAGCCGAAGGTGGGGAAGGGGACTAGCGGGGGCGCCAGACAATGAGCAGTTCTTC. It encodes CASSRRWGRGLAGAPDNEQFF.

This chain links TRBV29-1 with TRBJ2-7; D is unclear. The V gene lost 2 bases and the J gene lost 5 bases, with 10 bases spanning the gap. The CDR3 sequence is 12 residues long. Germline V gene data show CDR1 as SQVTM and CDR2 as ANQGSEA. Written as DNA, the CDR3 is TGCAGCGTTGAAACCAGGTTCGACGAGCAGTACTTC. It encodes CSVETRFDEQYF.

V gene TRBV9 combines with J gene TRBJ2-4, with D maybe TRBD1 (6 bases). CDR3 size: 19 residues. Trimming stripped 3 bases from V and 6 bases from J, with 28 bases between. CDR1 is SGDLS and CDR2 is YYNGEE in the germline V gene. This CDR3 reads CASSDELHQDSLSRNIQYF. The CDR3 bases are TGTGCCAGCAGCGACGAACTACACCAGGACAGCTTATCGAGAAACATTCAGTACTTC. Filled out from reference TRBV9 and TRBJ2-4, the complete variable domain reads DSGVTQTPKHLITATGQRVTLRCSPRSGDLSVYWYQQSLDQGLQFLIQYYNGEERAKGNILERFSAQQFPDLHSELNLSSLELGDSALYFCASSDELHQDSLSRNIQYFGAGTRLSVL.

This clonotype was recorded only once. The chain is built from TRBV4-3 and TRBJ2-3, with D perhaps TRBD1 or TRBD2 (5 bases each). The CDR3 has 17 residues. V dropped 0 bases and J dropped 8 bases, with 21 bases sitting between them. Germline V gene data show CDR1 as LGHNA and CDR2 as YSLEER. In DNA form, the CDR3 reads TGCGCCAGCAGCCAAGAGGTAGCCGGTGGGGGATCGGGTACGCAGTATTTT. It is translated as CASSQEVAGGGSGTQYF.

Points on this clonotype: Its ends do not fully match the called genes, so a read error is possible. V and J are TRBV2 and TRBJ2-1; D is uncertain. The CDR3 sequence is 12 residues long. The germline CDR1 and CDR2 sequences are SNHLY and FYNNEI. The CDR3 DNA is TGTACCAGCATGGTGGCGTACAATGAGCAGTTCTTC. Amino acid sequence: CTSMVAYNEQFF.

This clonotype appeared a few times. CDR3 amino acids: CATSRDDAGDEQFF. CDR3 nucleotides: TGTGCCACCAGCAGAGATGACGCGGGGGATGAGCAGTTCTTC. The V call is TRBV15, the J call TRBJ2-1, with TRBD2 matching over 7 bases. V trimming: 0 bases; J trimming: 8 bases; junction bases outside the gene matches: 4. The CDR3 contains 14 residues. CDR1 is LNHNV and CDR2 is YYDKDF in the germline V gene (reference sequence).

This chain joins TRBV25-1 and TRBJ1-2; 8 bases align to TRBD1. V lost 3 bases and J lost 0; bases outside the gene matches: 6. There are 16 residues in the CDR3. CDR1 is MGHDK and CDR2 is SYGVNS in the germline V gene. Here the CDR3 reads CASSEQGTGSNYGYTF. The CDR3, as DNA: TGTGCCAGCAGTGAGCAAGGGACAGGCTCTAACTATGGCTACACCTTC.

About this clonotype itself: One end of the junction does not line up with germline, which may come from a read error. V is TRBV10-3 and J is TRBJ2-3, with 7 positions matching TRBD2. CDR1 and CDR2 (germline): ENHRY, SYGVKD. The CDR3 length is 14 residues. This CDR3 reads CAISSGASTDAQYF. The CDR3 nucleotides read TGTGCCATCAGTAGCGGGGCTAGCACAGATGCGCAGTATTTT.

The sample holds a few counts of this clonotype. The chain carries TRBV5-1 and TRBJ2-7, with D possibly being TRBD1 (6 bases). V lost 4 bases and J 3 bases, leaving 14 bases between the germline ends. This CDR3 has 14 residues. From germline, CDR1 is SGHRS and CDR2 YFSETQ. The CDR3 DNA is TGCGCCAGCAGCACCGAGGGCAGGGGCTACGAGCAGTACTTC. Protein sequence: CASSTEGRGYEQYF.

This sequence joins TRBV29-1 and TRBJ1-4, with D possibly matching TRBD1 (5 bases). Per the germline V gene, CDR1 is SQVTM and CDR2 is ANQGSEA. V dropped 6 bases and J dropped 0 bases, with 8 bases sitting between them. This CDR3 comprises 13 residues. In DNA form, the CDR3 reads TGCAGCGTCCGGGGGACAACTAATGAAAAACTGTTTTTT. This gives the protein CSVRGTTNEKLFF. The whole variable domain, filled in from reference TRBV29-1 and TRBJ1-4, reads SAVISQKPSRDICQRGTSLTIQCQVDSQVTMMFWYRQQPGQSLTLIATANQGSEATYESGFVIDKFPISRPNLTFSTLTVSNMSPEDSSIYLCSVRGTTNEKLFFGSGTQLSVL.

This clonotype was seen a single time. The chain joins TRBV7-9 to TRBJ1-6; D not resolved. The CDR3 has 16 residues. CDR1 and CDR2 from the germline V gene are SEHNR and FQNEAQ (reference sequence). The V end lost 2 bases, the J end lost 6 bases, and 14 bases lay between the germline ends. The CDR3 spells CASSLLSQPINSPLHF. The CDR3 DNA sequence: TGTGCCAGCAGCTTATTAAGTCAGCCGATTAATTCACCCCTCCACTTT.

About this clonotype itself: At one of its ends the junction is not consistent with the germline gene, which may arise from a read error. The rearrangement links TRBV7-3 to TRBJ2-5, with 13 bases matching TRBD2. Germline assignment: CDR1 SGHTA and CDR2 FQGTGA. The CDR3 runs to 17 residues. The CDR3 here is CASSLTSGGAQKLTQYF. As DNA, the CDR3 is TGTGCCAGCAGCCTAACTAGCGGGGGGGCGCAAAAGTTGACCCAGTACTTC.

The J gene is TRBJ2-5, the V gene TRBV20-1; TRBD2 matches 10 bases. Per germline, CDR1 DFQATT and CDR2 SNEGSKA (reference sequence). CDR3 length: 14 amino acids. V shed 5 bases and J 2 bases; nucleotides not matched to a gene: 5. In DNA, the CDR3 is TGCAGTGCTTTCCGGACTAGCGGACAAGAGACCCAGTACTTC. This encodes CSAFRTSGQETQYF.

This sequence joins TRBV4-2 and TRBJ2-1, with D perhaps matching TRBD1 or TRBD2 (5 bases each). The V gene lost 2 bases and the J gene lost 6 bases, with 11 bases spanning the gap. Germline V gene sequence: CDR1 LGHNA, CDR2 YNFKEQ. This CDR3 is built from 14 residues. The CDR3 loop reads CASSQPGRTNEQFF. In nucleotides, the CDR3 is TGTGCCAGCAGCCAACCGGGACGGACCAATGAGCAGTTCTTC.

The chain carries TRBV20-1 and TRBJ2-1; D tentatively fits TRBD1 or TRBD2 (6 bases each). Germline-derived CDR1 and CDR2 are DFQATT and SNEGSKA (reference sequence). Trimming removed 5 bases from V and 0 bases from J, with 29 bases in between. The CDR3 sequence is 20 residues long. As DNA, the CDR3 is TGCAGTGCTTCCCCTGGGGGGCTAGCGAGGCGAATGAGCTCCTACAATGAGCAGTTCTTC. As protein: CSASPGGLARRMSSYNEQFF.

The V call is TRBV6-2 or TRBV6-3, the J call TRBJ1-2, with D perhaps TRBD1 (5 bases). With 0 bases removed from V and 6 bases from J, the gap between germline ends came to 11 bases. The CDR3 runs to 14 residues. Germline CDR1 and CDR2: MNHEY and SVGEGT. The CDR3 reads CASSYSTSGHGYTF. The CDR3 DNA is TGTGCCAGCAGTTACTCGACATCGGGGCATGGCTACACCTTC.